A selection of T cell receptor beta chains follows, all from one sample in a study of blood T cell repertoires in COVID-19. Generated by immunoSEQ multiplex PCR, the TCRdb table keeps only in-frame clones and is missing some. Found here are some 150,000 clones, 80% to 85% of them singletons; the top ten hold 5.5% to 7.5%. Material: PBMCs or T cells enriched from blood (not recorded which). Source of these receptors: a woman in her forties or fifties who had been exposed to COVID-19. Each CDR3 is given with its conserved first and last residue. D genes are given only for firm matches. The size field is filled for only some rows; it gives once, few, many or a size class.

clone size: few
J gene: TRBJ2-7
V gene: TRBV21-1
D gene: -
CDR3 protein: CASSIPTGYSYEQYF
CDR3 DNA: TGTGCCAGCAGCATTCCCACAGGGTACTCCTACGAGCAGTACTTC

clone size: -
J gene: TRBJ1-1
V gene: TRBV14
D gene: TRBD1
CDR3 protein: CASSPRQGASAFF
CDR3 DNA: TGTGCCAGCAGCCCGCGACAGGGCGCGAGCGCTTTCTTT

clone size: -
J gene: TRBJ2-7
V gene: TRBV21-1
D gene: -
CDR3 protein: CASSKSPTGRVSYEQYF
CDR3 DNA: TGTGCCAGCAGCAAAAGTCCCACAGGGAGGGTTTCCTACGAGCAGTACTTC

clone size: -
J gene: TRBJ2-1
V gene: TRBV3-1/TRBV3-2
D gene: -
CDR3 protein: CASSVMSSYNEQFF
CDR3 DNA: TGTGCCAGCAGTGTAATGAGCTCCTACAATGAGCAGTTCTTC

clone size: -
J gene: TRBJ2-1
V gene: TRBV7-3
D gene: -
CDR3 protein: CASSLITGLAYNEQFF
CDR3 DNA: TGTGCCAGCAGCTTAATAACGGGATTGGCCTACAATGAGCAGTTCTTC

clone size: -
J gene: TRBJ1-6
V gene: TRBV18
D gene: -
CDR3 protein: CASSLKSSYNSPLHF
CDR3 DNA: TGTGCCAGCTCACTCAAGAGCTCCTATAATTCACCCCTCCACTTT

clone size: -
J gene: TRBJ1-2
V gene: TRBV11-2
D gene: TRBD1
CDR3 protein: CASSLDLGTGYGYTF
CDR3 DNA: TGTGCCAGCAGCTTAGATCTAGGGACAGGGTATGGCTACACCTTC

clone size: once
J gene: TRBJ1-1
V gene: TRBV14
D gene: -
CDR3 protein: CASSQVGRARGTEAFF
CDR3 DNA: TGTGCCAGCAGCCAAGTAGGGAGGGCGAGGGGAACTGAAGCTTTCTTT

clone size: few
J gene: TRBJ2-1
V gene: TRBV7-6
D gene: TRBD2
CDR3 protein: CASSLDIAGGLEQFF
CDR3 DNA: TGTGCCAGCAGCTTAGATATAGCGGGGGGGCTTGAGCAGTTCTTC

clone size: few
J gene: TRBJ1-1
V gene: TRBV19
D gene: -
CDR3 protein: CASSRDRTPNTEAFF
CDR3 DNA: TGTGCCAGTAGCCGAGACAGAACACCGAACACTGAAGCTTTCTTT

clone size: -
J gene: TRBJ1-1
V gene: TRBV7-9
D gene: -
CDR3 protein: CASSSHGLREAFF
CDR3 DNA: TGTGCCAGCAGCTCCCACGGGTTAAGGGAAGCTTTCTTT

clone size: many
J gene: TRBJ1-6
V gene: TRBV19
D gene: -
CDR3 protein: CASSRGGVNSPLHF
CDR3 DNA: TGTGCCAGTAGCCGGGGAGGGGTTAATTCACCCCTCCACTTT

clone size: few
J gene: TRBJ1-6
V gene: TRBV5-4
D gene: -
CDR3 protein: CASSENSPLHF
CDR3 DNA: TGTGCCAGCAGCGAGAATTCACCCCTCCACTTT

clone size: -
J gene: TRBJ1-3
V gene: TRBV5-5
D gene: TRBD1
CDR3 protein: CASSLVQTGDISGNTIYF
CDR3 DNA: TGTGCCAGCAGCTTGGTACAAACAGGGGACATCTCTGGAAACACCATATATTTT

clone size: -
J gene: TRBJ2-1
V gene: TRBV19
D gene: -
CDR3 protein: CASSATVLHYNEQFF
CDR3 DNA: TGTGCCAGTAGTGCTACGGTCCTCCACTACAATGAGCAGTTCTTC

clone size: -
J gene: TRBJ1-2
V gene: TRBV12-3/TRBV12-4
D gene: -
CDR3 protein: CASSVRANYGYTF
CDR3 DNA: TGTGCCAGCAGTGTCAGGGCCAACTATGGCTACACCTTC

clone size: -
J gene: TRBJ2-5
V gene: TRBV5-5
D gene: -
CDR3 protein: CASSFRAQETQYF
CDR3 DNA: TGTGCCAGCAGCTTCAGGGCTCAAGAGACCCAGTACTTC

clone size: -
J gene: TRBJ2-2
V gene: TRBV6-5
D gene: -
CDR3 protein: CASFRAGTGELFF
CDR3 DNA: TGTGCCAGCTTCAGGGCGGGGACCGGGGAGCTGTTTTTT

clone size: -
J gene: TRBJ1-2
V gene: TRBV11-2
D gene: TRBD1
CDR3 protein: CASSPRQGRNGYTF
CDR3 DNA: TGTGCCAGCAGCCCACGACAGGGGAGGAATGGCTACACCTTC

clone size: -
J gene: TRBJ2-2
V gene: TRBV14
D gene: -
CDR3 protein: CASSPLEGNTGELFF
CDR3 DNA: TGTGCCAGCAGCCCACTGGAGGGGAACACCGGGGAGCTGTTTTTT

clone size: once
J gene: TRBJ2-1
V gene: TRBV9
D gene: TRBD2
CDR3 protein: CASSVGASGRAYNEQFF
CDR3 DNA: TGTGCCAGCAGCGTTGGCGCTAGCGGGAGGGCCTACAATGAGCAGTTCTTC

clone size: once
J gene: TRBJ2-1
V gene: TRBV5-5
D gene: -
CDR3 protein: CASSLAGTTANEQFF
CDR3 DNA: TGTGCCAGCAGCTTGGCCGGGACAACCGCCAATGAGCAGTTCTTC

clone size: -
J gene: TRBJ1-5
V gene: TRBV2
D gene: -
CDR3 protein: CASNLVGRDQPQHF
CDR3 DNA: TGTGCCAGCAACCTCGTCGGGAGAGATCAGCCCCAGCATTTT

clone size: -
J gene: TRBJ2-2
V gene: TRBV6-5
D gene: -
CDR3 protein: CASKGGTGELFF
CDR3 DNA: TGTGCCAGCAAAGGGGGCACCGGGGAGCTGTTTTTT

clone size: -
J gene: TRBJ2-7
V gene: TRBV3-1/TRBV3-2
D gene: TRBD2
CDR3 protein: CASSQIRGGEQYF
CDR3 DNA: TGTGCCAGCAGCCAAATCCGCGGGGGCGAGCAGTACTTC

clone size: -
J gene: TRBJ1-6
V gene: TRBV27
D gene: -
CDR3 protein: CASSFSVSYNSPLHF
CDR3 DNA: TGTGCCAGCAGTTTCTCCGTCTCCTATAATTCACCCCTCCACTTT

clone size: -
J gene: TRBJ2-2
V gene: TRBV19
D gene: TRBD1
CDR3 protein: CASSIGTGYNTGELFF
CDR3 DNA: TGTGCCAGTAGTATCGGGACAGGGTATAACACCGGGGAGCTGTTTTTT

clone size: -
J gene: TRBJ1-1
V gene: TRBV2
D gene: -
CDR3 protein: CASCRGDEAFF
CDR3 DNA: TGTGCCAGCTGTCGGGGGGATGAAGCTTTCTTT

clone size: -
J gene: TRBJ2-5
V gene: TRBV20-1
D gene: -
CDR3 protein: CSALNGETQYF
CDR3 DNA: TGCAGTGCTCTTAACGGAGAGACCCAGTACTTC

clone size: once
J gene: TRBJ1-6
V gene: TRBV30
D gene: TRBD1
CDR3 protein: CAWEDRGPYGSPLHF
CDR3 DNA: TGTGCCTGGGAGGACAGGGGCCCATATGGGTCACCCCTCCACTTT

clone size: -
J gene: TRBJ1-1
V gene: TRBV20-1
D gene: -
CDR3 protein: CSAIGDTEAFF
CDR3 DNA: TGCAGTGCTATAGGGGACACTGAAGCTTTCTTT

clone size: few
J gene: TRBJ1-6
V gene: TRBV7-6
D gene: TRBD1
CDR3 protein: CASSSDRANSPLHF
CDR3 DNA: TGTGCCAGCAGCTCAGACAGGGCTAATTCACCCCTCCACTTT

clone size: once
J gene: TRBJ1-5
V gene: TRBV2
D gene: TRBD1
CDR3 protein: CASSEDRGDQPQHF
CDR3 DNA: TGTGCCAGCAGTGAGGACAGGGGAGATCAGCCCCAGCATTTT

clone size: -
J gene: TRBJ1-1
V gene: TRBV7-3
D gene: TRBD1
CDR3 protein: CASSLRQGGNTEAFF
CDR3 DNA: TGTGCCAGCAGCTTAAGACAGGGGGGGAACACTGAAGCTTTCTTT

clone size: -
J gene: TRBJ2-1
V gene: TRBV12-3/TRBV12-4
D gene: -
CDR3 protein: CASSLRVPNEQFF
CDR3 DNA: TGTGCCAGCAGCTTACGCGTACCCAATGAGCAGTTCTTC

clone size: -
J gene: TRBJ2-1
V gene: TRBV20-1
D gene: -
CDR3 protein: CLIGGLGEQFF
CDR3 DNA: TGCCTCATAGGAGGGCTCGGAGAGCAGTTCTTC

clone size: -
J gene: TRBJ1-1
V gene: TRBV19
D gene: -
CDR3 protein: CASTWGGGPTEAFF
CDR3 DNA: TGTGCCAGTACTTGGGGGGGAGGTCCCACTGAAGCTTTCTTT